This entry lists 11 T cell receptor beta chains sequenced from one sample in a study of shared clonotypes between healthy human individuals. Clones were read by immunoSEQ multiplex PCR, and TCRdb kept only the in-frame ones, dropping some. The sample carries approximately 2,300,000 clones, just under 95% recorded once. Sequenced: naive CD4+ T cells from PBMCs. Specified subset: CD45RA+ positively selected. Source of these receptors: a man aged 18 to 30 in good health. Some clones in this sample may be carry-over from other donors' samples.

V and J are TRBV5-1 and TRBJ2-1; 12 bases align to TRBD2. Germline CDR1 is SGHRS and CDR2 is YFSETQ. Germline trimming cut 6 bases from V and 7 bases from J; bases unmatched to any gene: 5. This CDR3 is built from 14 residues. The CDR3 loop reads CASKTTSGSNEQFF. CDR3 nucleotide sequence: TGCGCCAGCAAGACGACTAGCGGGAGTAATGAGCAGTTCTTC.

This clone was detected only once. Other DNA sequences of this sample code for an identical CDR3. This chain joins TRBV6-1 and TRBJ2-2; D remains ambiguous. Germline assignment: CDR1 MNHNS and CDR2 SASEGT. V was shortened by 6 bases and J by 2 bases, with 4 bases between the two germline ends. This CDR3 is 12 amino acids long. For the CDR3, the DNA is TGTGCCAGCAGCGAAAACACCGGGGAGCTGTTTTTT. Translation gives CASSENTGELFF.

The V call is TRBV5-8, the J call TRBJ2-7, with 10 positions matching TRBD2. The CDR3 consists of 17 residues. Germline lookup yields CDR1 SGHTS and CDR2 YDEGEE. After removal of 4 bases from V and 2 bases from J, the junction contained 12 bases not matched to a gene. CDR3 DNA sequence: TGTGCCAGCAGCCCACCCTTGCTAGCGGGGGAAACCTACGAGCAGTACTTC. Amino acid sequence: CASSPPLLAGETYEQYF.

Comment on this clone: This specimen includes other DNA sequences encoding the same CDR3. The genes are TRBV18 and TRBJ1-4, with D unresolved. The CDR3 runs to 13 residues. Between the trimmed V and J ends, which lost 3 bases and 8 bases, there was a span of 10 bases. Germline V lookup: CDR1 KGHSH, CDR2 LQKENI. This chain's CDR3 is CASSPGVGEKLFF. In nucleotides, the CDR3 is TGTGCCAGCTCACCCGGGGTAGGAGAAAAACTGTTTTTT.

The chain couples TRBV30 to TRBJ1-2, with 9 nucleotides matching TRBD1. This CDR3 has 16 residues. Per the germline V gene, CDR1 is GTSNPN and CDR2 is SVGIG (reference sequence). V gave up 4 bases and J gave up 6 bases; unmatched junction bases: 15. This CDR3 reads CAWTGTGTVTRNGYTF. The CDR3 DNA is TGTGCCTGGACCGGGACAGGGACCGTAACTAGGAATGGCTACACCTTC.

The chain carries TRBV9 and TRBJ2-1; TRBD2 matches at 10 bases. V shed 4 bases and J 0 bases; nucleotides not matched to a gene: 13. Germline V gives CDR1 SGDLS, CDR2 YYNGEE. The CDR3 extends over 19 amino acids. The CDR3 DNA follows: TGTGCCAGCAGCAGACAGACTACTAGCGGGAAGAGCTCCTACAATGAGCAGTTCTTC. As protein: CASSRQTTSGKSSYNEQFF.

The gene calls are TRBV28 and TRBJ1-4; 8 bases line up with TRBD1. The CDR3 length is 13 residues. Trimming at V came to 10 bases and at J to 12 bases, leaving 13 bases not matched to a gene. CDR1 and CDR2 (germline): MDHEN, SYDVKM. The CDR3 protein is CATEDRDLFQLFF. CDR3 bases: TGTGCCACCGAGGACAGGGACCTGTTTCAACTGTTTTTT.

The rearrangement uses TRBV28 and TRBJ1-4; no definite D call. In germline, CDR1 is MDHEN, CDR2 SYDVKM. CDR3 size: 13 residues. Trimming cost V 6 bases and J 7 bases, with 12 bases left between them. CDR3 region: CASREFVGEKLFF. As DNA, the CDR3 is TGTGCCAGCAGGGAGTTTGTAGGTGAAAAACTGTTTTTT.

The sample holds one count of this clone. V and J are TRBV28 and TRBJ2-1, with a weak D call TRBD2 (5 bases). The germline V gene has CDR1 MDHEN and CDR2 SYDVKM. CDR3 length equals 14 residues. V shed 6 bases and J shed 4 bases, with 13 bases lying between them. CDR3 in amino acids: CASSTRIRYNEQFF. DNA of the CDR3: TGTGCCAGCAGCACTAGAATTCGGTACAATGAGCAGTTCTTC.

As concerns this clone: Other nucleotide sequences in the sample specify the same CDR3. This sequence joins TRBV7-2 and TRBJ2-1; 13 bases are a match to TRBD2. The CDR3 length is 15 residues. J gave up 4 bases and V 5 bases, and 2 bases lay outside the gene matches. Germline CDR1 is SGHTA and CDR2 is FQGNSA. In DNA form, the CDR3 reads TGTGCCAGCAGCCCGGGACTAGCGGGATACAATGAGCAGTTCTTC. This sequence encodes CASSPGLAGYNEQFF.

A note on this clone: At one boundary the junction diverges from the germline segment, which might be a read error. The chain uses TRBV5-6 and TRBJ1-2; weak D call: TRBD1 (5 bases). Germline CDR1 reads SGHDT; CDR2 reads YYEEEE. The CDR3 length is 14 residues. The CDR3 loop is CASSLGRAKYGYTF. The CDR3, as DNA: TGTGCCAGCAGCTTGGGCAGGGCTAAATATGGCTACACCTTC.